Listed below are T cell receptor beta chains from one sample, sequenced in a study of post-analysis software for immune sequencing data. TCRdb reprocessed the PCR reads with MiXCR, giving one entry per CDR3 protein. The sample yields 400,000 to 500,000 distinct CDR3 sequences, about 39% seen once. Specimen: blood. These receptors all come from a girl under 10 years old with multiple sclerosis. Both conserved end residues are part of each CDR3. The order of the fields is CDR3 DNA, CDR3 protein, D gene, J gene, clone size, V gene. D genes are given only for firm matches. Clone size is not always given. Where it is, it says once, few, many or a class for expanded clones.

CDR3 DNA: TGTGCCAGCAGTTACGGGACTACGTACAATGAGCAGTTCTTC; CDR3 protein: CASSYGTTYNEQFF; D gene: TRBD2; J gene: TRBJ2-1; clone size: few; V gene: TRBV6-6
CDR3 DNA: TGTGCCAGTAGTATGGCGGTTGAGAACTACGAGCAGTACTTC; CDR3 protein: CASSMAVENYEQYF; D gene: NA; J gene: TRBJ2-7; clone size: few; V gene: TRBV19
CDR3 DNA: TGTGCCAGCAGCCTGGGGGGGGTCCGGGAGACCCAGTACTTC; CDR3 protein: CASSLGGVRETQYF; D gene: TRBD2; J gene: TRBJ2-5; clone size: few; V gene: TRBV3-1
CDR3 DNA: TGTGCCAGCAGCTTAGGTGTGGACGAGCAGTACTTC; CDR3 protein: CASSLGVDEQYF; D gene: NA; J gene: TRBJ2-7; clone size: few; V gene: TRBV7-6
CDR3 DNA: TGTGCCAGCAGTTCCCCCTACGAGCAGTACTTC; CDR3 protein: CASSSPYEQYF; D gene: NA; J gene: TRBJ2-7; clone size: many; V gene: TRBV27
CDR3 DNA: TGCGCCAGCAGTGATACTTTCACGGGGACAGATACGCAGTATTTT; CDR3 protein: CASSDTFTGTDTQYF; D gene: NA; J gene: TRBJ2-3; clone size: few; V gene: TRBV10-1
CDR3 DNA: TGTGCCAGCAGCCAAGATATTAGAGGGGCACACGAGCAGTACTTC; CDR3 protein: CASSQDIRGAHEQYF; D gene: NA; J gene: TRBJ2-7; clone size: few; V gene: TRBV3-1
CDR3 DNA: TGTGCCAGCAGCCCGTGGACCGAGATGGGCTACACCTTC; CDR3 protein: CASSPWTEMGYTF; D gene: NA; J gene: TRBJ1-2; clone size: NA; V gene: TRBV7-2
CDR3 DNA: TGTGCCAGCAGTGAATCTAGGAAGGGGACTGAGCAGTTCTTC; CDR3 protein: CASSESRKGTEQFF; D gene: NA; J gene: TRBJ2-1; clone size: NA; V gene: TRBV25-1
CDR3 DNA: TGCAGTGCCAGTAGGAGGACAGGGCTACTCGGCTACACCTTC; CDR3 protein: CSASRRTGLLGYTF; D gene: TRBD1; J gene: TRBJ1-2; clone size: few; V gene: TRBV20-1
CDR3 DNA: TGTGCCAGTAGCAAGGAGATAGCGGAGTCCGAGCAGTACTTC; CDR3 protein: CASSKEIAESEQYF; D gene: NA; J gene: TRBJ2-7; clone size: few; V gene: TRBV28
CDR3 DNA: TGTGCCAGCAGTTCCTCCGGGACGCTTCTTTGGTCACCCCTCCACTTT; CDR3 protein: CASSSSGTLLWSPLHF; D gene: NA; J gene: TRBJ1-6; clone size: NA; V gene: TRBV5-6
CDR3 DNA: TGTGCCAGCAGCCACCTTTTCCCTGTGACAGGAACATCGGAGACCCAGTACTTC; CDR3 protein: CASSHLFPVTGTSETQYF; D gene: NA; J gene: TRBJ2-5; clone size: NA; V gene: TRBV7-8
CDR3 DNA: TGTGCCAGCAGCACCTCTAGCGGGAGGGCGTTGGGCGGCACAGATACGCAGTATTTT; CDR3 protein: CASSTSSGRALGGTDTQYF; D gene: TRBD2; J gene: TRBJ2-3; clone size: NA; V gene: TRBV7-8
CDR3 DNA: TGTGCCAGCAGTTTAAGCCACTCCTACGAGCAGTACTTC; CDR3 protein: CASSLSHSYEQYF; D gene: NA; J gene: TRBJ2-7; clone size: NA; V gene: TRBV12-3/TRBV12-4
CDR3 DNA: TGCGCCAGCAGCGTGTGGGCTGATACGCAGTATTTT; CDR3 protein: CASSVWADTQYF; D gene: NA; J gene: TRBJ2-3; clone size: few; V gene: TRBV5-1
CDR3 DNA: TGTGCCAGCAGCTCAAGCGGGGTTCGGGAGAATACGCAGTATTTT; CDR3 protein: CASSSSGVRENTQYF; D gene: TRBD2; J gene: TRBJ2-3; clone size: NA; V gene: TRBV25-1
CDR3 DNA: TGCGCCAGCAGCTTGGAGGGACAGGGGAGGACTGAAGCTTTCTTT; CDR3 protein: CASSLEGQGRTEAFF; D gene: TRBD1; J gene: TRBJ1-1; clone size: NA; V gene: TRBV5-1
CDR3 DNA: TGCGCCAGCAGCTTGCTGGGCCCCGGGATAGTGACGTCCCAAGAGACCCAGTACTTC; CDR3 protein: CASSLLGPGIVTSQETQYF; D gene: NA; J gene: TRBJ2-5; clone size: once; V gene: TRBV5-1
CDR3 DNA: TGTGCCAGCAGCTTAGGGATTAGCGGTCACAATGAGCAGTTCTTC; CDR3 protein: CASSLGISGHNEQFF; D gene: NA; J gene: TRBJ2-1; clone size: NA; V gene: TRBV7-8
CDR3 DNA: TGCAGCGGACACTTACAGGGCAAGCGTCCAGAGACCCAGTACTTC; CDR3 protein: CSGHLQGKRPETQYF; D gene: NA; J gene: TRBJ2-5; clone size: NA; V gene: TRBV29-1
CDR3 DNA: TGTGCCAGCAGCCTCCCGGGACAGGAAGCTTTCTTT; CDR3 protein: CASSLPGQEAFF; D gene: TRBD1; J gene: TRBJ1-1; clone size: NA; V gene: TRBV3-1
CDR3 DNA: TGCAGTGCTAGAGATCTAGGGGCAGGCTGGCGCTATGGCTACACCTTC; CDR3 protein: CSARDLGAGWRYGYTF; D gene: NA; J gene: TRBJ1-2; clone size: few; V gene: TRBV20-1
CDR3 DNA: TGTGCCAGCAGCACCCCCGGGAGGGGTTTCTACGAGCAGTACTTC; CDR3 protein: CASSTPGRGFYEQYF; D gene: TRBD2; J gene: TRBJ2-7; clone size: few; V gene: TRBV27